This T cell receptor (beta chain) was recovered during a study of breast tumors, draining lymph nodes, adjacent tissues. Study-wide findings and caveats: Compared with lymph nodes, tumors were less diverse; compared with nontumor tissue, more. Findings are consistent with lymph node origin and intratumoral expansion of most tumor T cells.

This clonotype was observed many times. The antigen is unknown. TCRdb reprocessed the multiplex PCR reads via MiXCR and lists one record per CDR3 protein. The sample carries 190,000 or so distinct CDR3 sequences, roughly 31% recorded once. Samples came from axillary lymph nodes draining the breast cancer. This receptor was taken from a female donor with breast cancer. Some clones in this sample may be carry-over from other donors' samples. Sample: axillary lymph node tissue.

Here the CDR3 DNA reads TGTGCCAGCAGCTTGGGCGGGGGGGCCAATGAGCAGTTCTTC. Protein: CASSLGGGANEQFF. This chain uses TRBV7-8 with TRBJ2-1; 9 bases match TRBD2. The CDR3 is made up of 14 amino acids. The J segment lost 6 bases and the V segment lost 3 bases, leaving 3 bases of the junction unmatched. Germline CDR1 SGHVS, CDR2 FQNEAQ.